This entry lists 3 T cell receptor beta chains sequenced from one sample in a study of blood T cell repertoires in COVID-19. Using immunoSEQ multiplex PCR, the repertoire was profiled, and TCRdb retains in-frame clones only, with some absent. The sample has hundreds of thousands of clones, 86% seen once. The sample taken for sequencing was PBMCs or T cells enriched from blood (not recorded which). Receptors were obtained from a woman aged 50 to 60 who had recovered from COVID-19.

This chain joins TRBV12-3 or TRBV12-4 and TRBJ1-4, with unresolved D. V gave up 8 bases and J gave up 5 bases, with 12 bases separating them. The CDR3 has 13 residues. CDR3 nucleotides: TGTGCCAGCGGGTTCTGGGCAAATGAAAAACTGTTTTTT. Translation gives CASGFWANEKLFF.

The chain uses TRBV29-1 and TRBJ2-7; 9 nucleotides match TRBD1. Germline V gene sequence: CDR1 SQVTM, CDR2 ANQGSEA. This CDR3 contains 15 residues. With 5 bases clipped from V and 3 bases from J, the junction kept 11 bases outside the gene matches. Here the CDR3 reads CSVLDTGGPFYEQYF. In nucleotides, the CDR3 is TGCAGCGTTCTGGATACAGGGGGCCCCTTCTACGAGCAGTACTTC.

The gene calls are TRBV7-2 and TRBJ2-3; 8 bases fit TRBD2. J lost 0 bases, V lost 1 base, and 6 bases had no gene match. The germline gives CDR1 SGHTA, CDR2 FQGNSA. The CDR3 has 17 amino acids. This chain's CDR3 is CASSLVGTSGSTDTQYF. Here the CDR3 DNA reads TGTGCCAGCAGCTTAGTGGGTACTAGCGGCAGCACAGATACGCAGTATTTT.